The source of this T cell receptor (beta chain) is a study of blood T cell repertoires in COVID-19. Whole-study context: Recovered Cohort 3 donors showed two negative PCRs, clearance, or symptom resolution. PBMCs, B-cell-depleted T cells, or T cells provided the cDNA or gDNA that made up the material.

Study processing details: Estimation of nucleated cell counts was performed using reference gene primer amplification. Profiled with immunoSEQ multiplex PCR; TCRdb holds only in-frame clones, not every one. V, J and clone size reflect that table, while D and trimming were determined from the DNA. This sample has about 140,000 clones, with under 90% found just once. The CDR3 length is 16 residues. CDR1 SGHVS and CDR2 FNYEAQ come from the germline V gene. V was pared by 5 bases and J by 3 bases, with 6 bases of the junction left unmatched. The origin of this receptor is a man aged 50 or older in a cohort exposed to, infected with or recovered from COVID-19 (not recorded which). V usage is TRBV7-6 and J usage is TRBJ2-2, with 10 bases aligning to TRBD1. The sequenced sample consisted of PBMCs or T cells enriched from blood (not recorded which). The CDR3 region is CASSLTGTGDTGELFF. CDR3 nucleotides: TGTGCCAGCAGCCTAACCGGGACAGGGGACACCGGGGAGCTGTTTTTT.